Listed below are T cell receptor beta chains from one sample, sequenced in a study of cytomegalovirus exposure and HLA in healthy donors. The method was immunoSEQ multiplex PCR; TCRdb's version includes in-frame clones alone and lacks a portion of them. The sample lists 85,000 to 130,000 clones, approximately 77% occurring once. Material for sequencing was PBMCs. These TCRs come from a male donor in good health and CMV-seropositive. Both conserved end residues are part of each CDR3. D genes are given only for firm matches. A clone size is listed for some rows: how often the clone was seen (once, few, many), or a class if it is expanded.

TRBJ2-1	TRBV7-9	.	.	TGTGCCAGCGCACCGTCCGGGACTCGCGTACACCCTTCTTACAATGAGCAGTTCTTC	CASAPSGTRVHPSYNEQFF
TRBJ1-2	TRBV7-8	.	TRBD1	TGTGCCAGCAGCTTATCGGGGACCGACAGGGCCTATGGCTACACCTTC	CASSLSGTDRAYGYTF
TRBJ1-6	TRBV4-3	once	.	TGCGCCAGCAGCCAGGAACCCAGGGATTCACCCCTCCACTTT	CASSQEPRDSPLHF
TRBJ2-7	TRBV6-5	few	.	TGTGCCAGCAGTTACTCCAATGACCTACAGGGCTACGAGCAGTACTTC	CASSYSNDLQGYEQYF
TRBJ2-1	TRBV7-3	.	TRBD1	TGTGCCAGCAGCTTCGACAGGGGCTCCTACAATGAGCAGTTCTTC	CASSFDRGSYNEQFF
TRBJ2-5	TRBV4-3	.	TRBD2	TGCGCCAGCAGCCAGACCAGCGGGGGGGCGTATGAGACCCAGTACTTC	CASSQTSGGAYETQYF
TRBJ2-5	TRBV7-9	.	.	TGTGCCAGCAGCTCAACGCTGGGGGGTGGTGAGACCCAGTACTTC	CASSSTLGGGETQYF
TRBJ2-7	TRBV7-7	few	TRBD2	TGTGCCAGCAGCCTCCAGGGAGGGATGGACGAGCAGTACTTC	CASSLQGGMDEQYF
TRBJ2-1	TRBV6-1	.	TRBD1	TGTGCCAGCAGTCCAGGGACAGGGGGGAATGAGCAGTTCTTC	CASSPGTGGNEQFF
TRBJ1-4	TRBV5-1	.	.	TGCGCCAGCAGCTTACAGGGTTCGGGCGAAAAACTGTTTTTT	CASSLQGSGEKLFF
TRBJ1-5	TRBV5-6	.	TRBD1	TGTGCCAGCAGCGGAAACACAGGGGGCAGCAATCAGCCCCAGCATTTT	CASSGNTGGSNQPQHF
TRBJ1-2	TRBV18	.	.	TGTGCCAGCTCACCACGACAGGCGACCTATGGCTACACCTTC	CASSPRQATYGYTF
TRBJ2-7	TRBV7-6	.	.	TGTGCCAGCAGCTTAGCGCTGAGTCTGGGGGCCGAGCAGTACTTC	CASSLALSLGAEQYF
TRBJ1-3	TRBV4-1	.	TRBD1	TGCGCCAGCAGCGTCCGGGACAGGGGACTAAACACCATATATTTT	CASSVRDRGLNTIYF
TRBJ2-7	TRBV6-6	once	TRBD2	TGTGCCAGCAGTTACTCGGCTAGCGGGGGGACCTACGAGCAGTACTTC	CASSYSASGGTYEQYF
TRBJ1-2	TRBV5-1	.	TRBD1	TGCGCCAGCAGCCCCGACACAGGGGCCGGCGGCTACACCTTC	CASSPDTGAGGYTF
TRBJ1-6	TRBV19	.	.	TGTGCCAGTAGTGTGGCGGCCAGCTATAATTCACCCCTCCACTTT	CASSVAASYNSPLHF
TRBJ1-4	TRBV6-5	.	TRBD1	TGTGCCAGCGGGACAGGCGTTGAGTATGAAAAACTGTTTTTT	CASGTGVEYEKLFF
TRBJ2-3	TRBV19	few	.	TGTGCCAGTAGTGCCCTCCGGGACAACACAGATACGCAGTATTTT	CASSALRDNTDTQYF
TRBJ1-5	TRBV6-5	few	.	TGTGCCAGCAGTAAAACAGGCGACCAGCCCCAGCATTTT	CASSKTGDQPQHF
TRBJ1-1	TRBV5-1	few	.	TGCGCCAGCAGCTTGGGACAGACCACTGAAGCTTTCTTT	CASSLGQTTEAFF
TRBJ2-2	TRBV4-3	.	TRBD2	TGCGCCAGCAGCCTCCGTGAGCGGGGGGGCGGAACCGGGGAGCTGTTTTTT	CASSLRERGGGTGELFF
TRBJ2-4	TRBV4-1	.	.	TGCGCCAGCAGCCAAGGAGTGGGGAGGGCCAAAAACATTCAGTACTTC	CASSQGVGRAKNIQYF
TRBJ2-7	TRBV28	.	TRBD1	TGTGCCAGCAGTTTAGGGACAGGCTGGGGGGAGCAGTACTTC	CASSLGTGWGEQYF
TRBJ2-3	TRBV29-1	.	.	TGCAGCGTCCCGGCAGGGTCAGGAACAACCACAGATACGCAGTATTTT	CSVPAGSGTTTDTQYF
TRBJ1-1	TRBV28	.	.	TGTGCCAGCAGTTCAACGCTGACGGCGGTTTTCTTT	CASSSTLTAVFF
TRBJ1-1	TRBV5-1	once	TRBD1	TGCGCCAGCAGCAGAGGACAGGGGGAAACTGAAGCTTTCTTT	CASSRGQGETEAFF
TRBJ1-3	TRBV4-2	.	.	TGTGCCAGCAGCCAAGAGGCAGGCCCACGCTCTGGAAACACCATATATTTT	CASSQEAGPRSGNTIYF
TRBJ1-1	TRBV9	.	.	TGTGCCAGCAGCGTAAATCGGGGAGGGACTGAAGCTTTCTTT	CASSVNRGGTEAFF
TRBJ2-1	TRBV2	.	.	TGTGCCAGCTGCCAGGGAGGCAATGAGCAGTTCTTC	CASCQGGNEQFF
TRBJ1-3	TRBV5-1	.	TRBD1	TGCGCCAGCAGCCCCAGACAGGGGGCCATTGGAAACACCATATATTTT	CASSPRQGAIGNTIYF
TRBJ2-6	TRBV9	once	TRBD2	TGTGCCAGCACTCAGCGGGGGGATCGCTCTGGGGCCAACGTCCTGACTTTC	CASTQRGDRSGANVLTF